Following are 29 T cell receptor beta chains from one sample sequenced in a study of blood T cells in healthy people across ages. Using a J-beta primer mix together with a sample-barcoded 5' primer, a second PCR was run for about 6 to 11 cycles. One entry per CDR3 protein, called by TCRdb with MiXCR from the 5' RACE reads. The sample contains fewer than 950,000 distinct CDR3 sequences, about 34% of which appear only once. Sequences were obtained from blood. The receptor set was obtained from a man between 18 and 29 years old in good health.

CDR3 sequence reads: CASSPLTPGTGTEKLFF. CDR3 nucleotide sequence: TGTGCCAGCTCACCACTAACCCCAGGGACAGGGACGGAAAAACTGTTTTTT. V is TRBV18 and J is TRBJ1-4; 9 bases match TRBD1. After removal of 1 base from V and 8 bases from J, the junction contained 11 bases not matched to a gene. Germline V gene data show CDR1 as KGHSH and CDR2 as LQKENI. The CDR3 loop spans 17 amino acids.

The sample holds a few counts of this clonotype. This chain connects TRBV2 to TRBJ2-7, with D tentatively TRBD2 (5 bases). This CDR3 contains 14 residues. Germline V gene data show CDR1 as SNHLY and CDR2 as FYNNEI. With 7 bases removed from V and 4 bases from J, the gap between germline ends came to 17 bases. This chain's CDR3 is CASIPGEYQYEQYF. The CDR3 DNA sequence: TGTGCCAGCATACCTGGGGAGTACCAGTACGAGCAGTACTTC.

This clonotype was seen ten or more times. In DNA form, the CDR3 reads TGTGCCAGCAGCCCCGGACTAGCGGGGGGCCTAACCTACAATGAGCAGTTCTTC. It specifies CASSPGLAGGLTYNEQFF. The rearrangement uses TRBV3-1 and TRBJ2-1, with 14 nucleotides matching TRBD2. The CDR3 has 18 residues. V was clipped by 4 bases and J by 2 bases; unmatched bases: 7. The germline gives CDR1 LGHDT, CDR2 YNNKEL (reference sequence).

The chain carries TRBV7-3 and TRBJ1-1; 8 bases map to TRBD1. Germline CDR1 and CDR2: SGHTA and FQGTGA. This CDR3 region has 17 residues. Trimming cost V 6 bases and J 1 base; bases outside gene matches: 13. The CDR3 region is CASSHFPGTGSNTEAFF. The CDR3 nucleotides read TGTGCCAGCAGTCATTTCCCGGGGACAGGATCGAACACTGAAGCTTTCTTT.

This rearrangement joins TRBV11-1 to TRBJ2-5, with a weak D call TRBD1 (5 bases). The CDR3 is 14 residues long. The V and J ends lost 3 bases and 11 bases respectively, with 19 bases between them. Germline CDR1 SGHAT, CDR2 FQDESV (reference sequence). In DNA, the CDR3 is TGTGCCAGCAGCTTTGGGGCCAAGTGGGGTGAGCAGTACTTC. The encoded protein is CASSFGAKWGEQYF.

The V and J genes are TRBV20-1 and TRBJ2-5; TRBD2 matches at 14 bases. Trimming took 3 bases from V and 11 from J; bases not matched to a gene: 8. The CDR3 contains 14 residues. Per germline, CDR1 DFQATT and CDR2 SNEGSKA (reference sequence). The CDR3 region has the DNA TGCAGTGCTAGTGGACTAGCGGGGGGAGGTGAGCAGTACTTC. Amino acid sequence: CSASGLAGGGEQYF.

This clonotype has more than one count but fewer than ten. The CDR3, as DNA: TGTGCCAGCAGCCGGCTGGCCGGGGGCCGCACAGATACGCAGTATTTT. It codes for CASSRLAGGRTDTQYF. V is TRBV7-2 and J is TRBJ2-3; either TRBD1 or TRBD2 may supply D (6 bases each). The length of the CDR3 is 16 residues. Between the trimmed V and J ends, which lost 5 bases and 1 base, there was a span of 16 bases. The germline V gene encodes CDR1 SGHTA and CDR2 FQGNSA.

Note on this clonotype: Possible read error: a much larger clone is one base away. Written as DNA, the CDR3 is TGCAGCGTGGCAGCTAGTGTGGCAGAGACGCAGTATTTT. Its protein product is CSVAASVAETQYF. The chain uses TRBV29-1 and TRBJ2-3; no firm D call. The CDR3 has 13 residues. Germline V lookup: CDR1 SQVTM, CDR2 ANQGSEA.

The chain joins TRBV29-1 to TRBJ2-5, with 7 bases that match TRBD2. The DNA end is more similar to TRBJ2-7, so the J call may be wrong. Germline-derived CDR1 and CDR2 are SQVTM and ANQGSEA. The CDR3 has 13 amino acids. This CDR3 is CSVRGVNSGEQYF. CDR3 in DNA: TGCAGCGTCCGGGGGGTCAACTCGGGCGAGCAGTACTTC.

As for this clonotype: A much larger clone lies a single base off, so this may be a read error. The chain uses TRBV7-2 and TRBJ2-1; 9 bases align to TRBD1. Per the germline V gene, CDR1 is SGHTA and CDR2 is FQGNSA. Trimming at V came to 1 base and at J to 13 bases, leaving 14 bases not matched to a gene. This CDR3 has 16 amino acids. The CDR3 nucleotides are TGTGCCAGCAGCTTAGAAGCAACAGGGGGCCGGGAGACCCAGTTCTTC. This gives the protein CASSLEATGGRETQFF.

CDR3 amino acids: CASTRWPDRAEKLFF. In DNA, the CDR3 is TGTGCCAGCACCAGGTGGCCGGACAGGGCTGAAAAACTGTTTTTT. V and J are TRBV2 and TRBJ1-4; 8 positions agree with TRBD1. Trimming took 7 bases from V and 7 from J; bases not matched to a gene: 11. From germline, CDR1 is SNHLY and CDR2 FYNNEI. This CDR3 comprises 15 residues.

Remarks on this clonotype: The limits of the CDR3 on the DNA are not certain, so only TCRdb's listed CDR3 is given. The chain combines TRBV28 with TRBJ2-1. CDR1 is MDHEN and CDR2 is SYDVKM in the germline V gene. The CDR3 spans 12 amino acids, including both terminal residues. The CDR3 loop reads CASSFLESEQFF.

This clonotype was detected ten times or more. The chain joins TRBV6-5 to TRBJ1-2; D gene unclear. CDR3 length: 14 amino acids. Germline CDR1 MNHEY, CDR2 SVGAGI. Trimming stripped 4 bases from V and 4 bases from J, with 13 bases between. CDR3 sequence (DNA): TGTGCCAGCAGTTTTTCACACGGAATCTATGGCTACACCTTC. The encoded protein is CASSFSHGIYGYTF.

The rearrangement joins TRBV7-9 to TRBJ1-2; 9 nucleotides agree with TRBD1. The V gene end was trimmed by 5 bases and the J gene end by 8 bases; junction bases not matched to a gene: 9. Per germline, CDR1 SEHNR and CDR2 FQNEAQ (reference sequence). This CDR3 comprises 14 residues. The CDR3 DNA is TGTGCCAGCAGCCCCGGACAGGGGAGGGAGGGCTACACCTTC. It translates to CASSPGQGREGYTF.

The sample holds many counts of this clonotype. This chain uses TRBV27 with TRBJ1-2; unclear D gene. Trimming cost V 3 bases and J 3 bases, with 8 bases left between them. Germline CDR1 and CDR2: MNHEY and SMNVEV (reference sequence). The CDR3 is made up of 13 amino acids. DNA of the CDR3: TGTGCCAGCAGTTTTGCCAGTCACTATGGCTACACCTTC. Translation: CASSFASHYGYTF.

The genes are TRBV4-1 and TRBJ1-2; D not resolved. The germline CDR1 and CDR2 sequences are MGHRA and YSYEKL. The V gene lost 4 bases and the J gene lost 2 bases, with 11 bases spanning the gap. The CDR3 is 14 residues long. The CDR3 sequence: CASSPTTENYGYTF. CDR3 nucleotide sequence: TGCGCCAGCAGCCCAACAACAGAGAACTATGGCTACACCTTC.

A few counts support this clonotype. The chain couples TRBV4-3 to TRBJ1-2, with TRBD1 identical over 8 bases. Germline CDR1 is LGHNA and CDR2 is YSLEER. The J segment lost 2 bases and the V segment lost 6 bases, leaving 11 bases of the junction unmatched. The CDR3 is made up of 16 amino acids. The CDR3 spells CASRQSETGENYGYTF. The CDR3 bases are TGCGCCAGCAGGCAAAGTGAGACAGGGGAGAACTATGGCTACACCTTC.

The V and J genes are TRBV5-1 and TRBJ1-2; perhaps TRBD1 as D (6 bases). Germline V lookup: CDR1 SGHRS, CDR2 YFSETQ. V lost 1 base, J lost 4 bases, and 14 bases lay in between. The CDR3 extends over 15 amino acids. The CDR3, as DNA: TGCGCCAGCAGCTTGAGCTACAGGGATTTCTATGGCTACACCTTC. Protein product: CASSLSYRDFYGYTF.

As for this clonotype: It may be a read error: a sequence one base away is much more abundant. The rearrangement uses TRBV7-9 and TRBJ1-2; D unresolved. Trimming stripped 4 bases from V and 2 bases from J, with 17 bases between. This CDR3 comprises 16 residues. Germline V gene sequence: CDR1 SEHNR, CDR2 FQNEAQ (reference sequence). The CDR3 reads CASSSPEGSSNYGYTF. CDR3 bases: TGTGCCAGCAGCTCCCCAGAGGGCAGCTCCAACTATGGCTACACCTTC. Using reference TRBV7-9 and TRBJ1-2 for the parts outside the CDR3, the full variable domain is DTGVSQNPRHKITKRGQNVTFRCDPISEHNRLYWYRQTLGQGPEFLTYFQNEAQLEKSRLLSDRFSAERPKGSFSTLEIQRTEQGDSAMYLCASSSPEGSSNYGYTFGSGTRLTVV.

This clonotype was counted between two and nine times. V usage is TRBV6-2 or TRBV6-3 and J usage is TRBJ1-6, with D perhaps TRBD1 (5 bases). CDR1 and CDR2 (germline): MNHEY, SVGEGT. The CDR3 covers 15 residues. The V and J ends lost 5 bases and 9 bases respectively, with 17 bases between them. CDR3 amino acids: CASSPPGGMPSPLHF. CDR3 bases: TGTGCCAGCAGTCCCCCTGGGGGGATGCCTTCACCCCTCCACTTT.

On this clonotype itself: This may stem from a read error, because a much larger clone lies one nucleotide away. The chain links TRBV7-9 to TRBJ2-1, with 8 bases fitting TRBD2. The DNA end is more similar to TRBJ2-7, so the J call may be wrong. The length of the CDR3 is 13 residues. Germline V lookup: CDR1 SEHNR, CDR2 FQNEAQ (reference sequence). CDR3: CAAGRGRIDEQYF. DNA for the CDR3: TGTGCCGCCGGGCGCGGGAGGATCGATGAGCAGTACTTC.

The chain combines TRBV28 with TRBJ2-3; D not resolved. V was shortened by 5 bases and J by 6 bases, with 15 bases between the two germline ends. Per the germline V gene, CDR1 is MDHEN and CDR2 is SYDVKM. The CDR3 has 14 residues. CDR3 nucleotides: TGTGCCAGCAGTCCCCCGGCGGTGGGCGATACGCAGTATTTT. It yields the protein CASSPPAVGDTQYF.

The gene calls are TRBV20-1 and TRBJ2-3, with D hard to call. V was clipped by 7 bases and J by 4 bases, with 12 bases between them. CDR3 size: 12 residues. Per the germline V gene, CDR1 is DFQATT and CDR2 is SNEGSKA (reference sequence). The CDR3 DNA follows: TGCAGTGTCGCCTTTGGGGCAGATACGCAGTATTTT. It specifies CSVAFGADTQYF.

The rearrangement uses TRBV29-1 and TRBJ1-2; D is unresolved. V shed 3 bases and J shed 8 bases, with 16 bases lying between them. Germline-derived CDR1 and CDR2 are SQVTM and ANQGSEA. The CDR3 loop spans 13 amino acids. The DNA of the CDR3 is TGCAGCGTTGATCTTAGGGAAGGGCAGGGCTACACCTTC. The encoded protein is CSVDLREGQGYTF. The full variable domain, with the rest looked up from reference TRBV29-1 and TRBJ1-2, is SAVISQKPSRDICQRGTSLTIQCQVDSQVTMMFWYRQQPGQSLTLIATANQGSEATYESGFVIDKFPISRPNLTFSTLTVSNMSPEDSSIYLCSVDLREGQGYTFGSGTRLTVV.

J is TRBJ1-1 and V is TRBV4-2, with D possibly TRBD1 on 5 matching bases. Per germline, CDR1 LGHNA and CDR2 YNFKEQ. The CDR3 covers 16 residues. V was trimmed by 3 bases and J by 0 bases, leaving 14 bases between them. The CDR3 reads CASSQDITGMNTEAFF. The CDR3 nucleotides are TGTGCCAGCAGCCAGGATATTACAGGCATGAACACTGAAGCTTTCTTT.

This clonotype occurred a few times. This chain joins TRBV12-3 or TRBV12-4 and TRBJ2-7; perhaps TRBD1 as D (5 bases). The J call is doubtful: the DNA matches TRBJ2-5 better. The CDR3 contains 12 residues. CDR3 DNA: TGTGCCAGCAGTCATGACAGAGAGACCCAGTACTTC. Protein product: CASSHDRETQYF.

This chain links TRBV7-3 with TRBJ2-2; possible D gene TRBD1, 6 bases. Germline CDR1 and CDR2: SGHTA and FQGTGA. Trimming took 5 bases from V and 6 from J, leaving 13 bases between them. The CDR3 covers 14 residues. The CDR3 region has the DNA TGTGCCAGCAGCCAGGACAGTGCCCCCGGGGAGCTGTTTTTT. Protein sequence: CASSQDSAPGELFF.

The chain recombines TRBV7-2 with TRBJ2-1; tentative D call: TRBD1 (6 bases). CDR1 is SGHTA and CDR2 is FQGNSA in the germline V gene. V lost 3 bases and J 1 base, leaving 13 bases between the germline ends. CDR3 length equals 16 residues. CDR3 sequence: CASSFGYRESYNEQFF. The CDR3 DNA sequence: TGTGCCAGCAGCTTTGGGTACAGGGAATCCTACAATGAGCAGTTCTTC.

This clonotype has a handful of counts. CDR3: CASSDSPHEAFF. The CDR3, as DNA: TGTGCCAGCAGCGACAGTCCCCATGAAGCTTTCTTT. This rearrangement joins TRBV6-2 or TRBV6-3 to TRBJ1-1; the D gene is possibly TRBD1 (5 bases). Germline CDR1 is MNHEY and CDR2 is SVGEGT. The V end lost 6 bases, the J end lost 7 bases, and 12 bases lay between the germline ends. CDR3 length: 12 residues.